A single sample is the source of the 8 T cell receptor beta chains below, sequenced in a study of tumor and adjacent non-tumor tissue in lung cancer listed by TCRdb under 2018. Libraries were built with multiplex PCR. The instrument given in TCRdb is Illumina HiSeq 2500. TCRbeta libraries were constructed through three rounds of nested PCR with primers (Table S4) according to protocols adapted from ARM-PCR. TCRdb handled the public reads itself, with Q25 trimming in fastp and clone calling in MiXCR, and kept productive beta chains. All rows with the same CDR3 protein become a single entry with the most common DNA and genes. The sample profile shows approximately 80,000 distinct CDR3 sequences; approximately 78% of them were found once. Of the sample, approximately 55% falls within the top ten clones. Bulk unsorted tissue served as the source for RNA extraction, and RNA quality was assessed using a NanoDrop ND-1000 and an Agilent 2100. Normal lung samples were distant non-tumor tissue taken more than 3 cm from the tumor edge.

Sequencing was performed on distant non-tumor lung tissue. The receptors here all came from a man aged 60 to 75 with non-small cell lung cancer.

The rearrangement joins TRBV11-3 to TRBJ2-2; TRBD2 aligns across 7 bases. CDR1 is SGHNT, CDR2 YENEEA, per germline. The length of the CDR3 is 18 residues. V shed 8 bases and J 7 bases; nucleotides not matched to a gene: 22. The CDR3 region is CASGSRGAGRYRVGELFF. The CDR3 nucleotides are TGTGCCAGCGGCTCTCGGGGAGCGGGAAGATACAGAGTCGGGGAGCTGTTTTTT.

As for this clonotype: This may come from a read error, since a much larger clone is one base off. This chain joins TRBV20-1 and TRBJ2-5; D remains unclear. Germline V gene data show CDR1 as DFQATT and CDR2 as SNEGSKA (reference sequence). This CDR3 is 15 amino acids long. The CDR3 nucleotides are TGCAGTGCTAGAGATCTGCGGCTGGCCCAAGATACCCAGTACTTC. Its translation: CSARDLRLAQDTQYF.

The V gene is TRBV6-6, the J gene TRBJ1-2; D unclear. V lost 7 bases and J lost 2, with 14 bases in between. This CDR3 contains 14 residues. Germline assignment: CDR1 MNHNY and CDR2 SVGAGI (reference sequence). For the CDR3, the DNA is TGTGCCAGCACCCCTGGGTACTCGAACTATGGCTACACCTTC. Its translation is CASTPGYSNYGYTF.

This clonotype appeared a single time. The junction departs from germline at one end; a sequencing error may be responsible. V and J are TRBV6-5 and TRBJ2-6; 10 nucleotides match TRBD2. From germline, CDR1 is MNHEY and CDR2 SVGAGI. CDR3 length: 17 amino acids. CDR3 region: CASTLAGASSGPNVLTF. The CDR3 DNA sequence: TGTGCCAGTACCCTAGCGGGAGCCAGCTCTGGGCCCAACGTCCTGACTTTC.

As to this clonotype: This may arise from a read error, as a much more abundant clone is one base away. The V gene is TRBV5-8, the J gene TRBJ1-1; 10 nucleotides match TRBD1. The CDR3 contains 14 residues. Germline V gene lookup returns CDR1 SGHTS and CDR2 YDEGEE. The CDR3 DNA is TGTGCCATCAGCCGGGACAGGGGTGGCACTGAAGCTTTCTTT. This codes for CAISRDRGGTEAFF.

Concerning this clonotype: One end of the junction fails to match germline, which may point to a read error. The V gene is TRBV6-1, the J gene TRBJ2-1; TRBD2 agrees at 8 bases. Germline V gene sequence: CDR1 MNHNS, CDR2 SASEGT. The CDR3 extends over 16 amino acids. The CDR3 reads CASNLPELADYNDQFF. The CDR3 nucleotides read TGTGCCAGCAATCTTCCGGAACTAGCGGACTACAATGACCAGTTCTTC.

About this clonotype itself: Without the conserved terminal phenylalanine or tryptophan, this CDR3 likely stems from a read error. The J gene is TRBJ2-1, the V gene TRBV11-3; TRBD2 matches 8 bases. The CDR3 is made up of 13 amino acids. J gave up 9 bases and V 3 bases, and 4 bases lay outside the gene matches. CDR1 is SGHNT, CDR2 YENEEA, per germline. The CDR3 DNA sequence: TGTGCCAGCAGCTTCGGGAGGGCCAGTGAGCAGTTCCCC. This encodes CASSFGRASEQFP.

Concerning this clonotype: One end of the junction does not line up with germline, which may come from a read error. CDR3 DNA sequence: TGTGCCAGCAGCTTACGAGGGGACACTAATTCACCCCCCCACTTT. This gives the protein CASSLRGDTNSPPHF. The chain joins TRBV11-2 to TRBJ1-6; the D gene is possibly TRBD1 (6 bases). The CDR3 length is 15 residues. Germline V gene lookup returns CDR1 SGHAT and CDR2 FQNNGV.